This TCR beta chain originates from a study of blood T cell repertoires in COVID-19. Study-wide context: Collection of acute and convalescent COVID-19 samples took place in the United States, Italy and Spain.

The method was immunoSEQ multiplex PCR; TCRdb's version includes in-frame clones alone and lacks a portion of them. The data contain roughly 670,000 clones, 85% to 90% of them singletons. This clone showed up just once. The CDR3 has 13 amino acids. Germline V gene sequence: CDR1 MNHEY, CDR2 SMNVEV (reference sequence). J was trimmed by 5 bases and V by 5 bases; bases with no gene match: 3. The sample taken for sequencing was peripheral blood. This rearrangement joins TRBV27 to TRBJ1-1, with TRBD1 identical over 9 bases. The receptor was derived from a woman aged 18-29 years with acute or convalescent COVID-19. CDR3 sequence: CASSTGQGTEAFF. DNA for the CDR3: TGTGCCAGCAGTACAGGACAGGGGACTGAAGCTTTCTTT.